These 30 T cell receptor beta chains originate from one sample sequenced in a study of post-analysis software for immune sequencing data. The TCR beta cDNA libraries contained unique molecular identifiers. TCRdb ran MiXCR on the PCR reads and lists one entry per CDR3 protein. The profile shows some 370,000 distinct CDR3 sequences, around 33% of them singletons. Regarding the study as a whole: Included in a set of roughly five TRBV segments more frequent in patients than controls were TRBV5-6, TRBV5-1 and TRBV20-1.

These receptors' antigens are unknown. The source material was blood. These receptors were obtained from a girl under 18 with multiple sclerosis.

The J gene is TRBJ1-5, the V gene TRBV7-8, with 9 bases matching TRBD1. This CDR3 region has 16 residues. The trim removed 4 bases at V and 3 bases at J, leaving 7 bases unmatched. Germline CDR1 is SGHVS and CDR2 is FQNEAQ. CDR3 loop: CASSYTTGGNNQPQHF. CDR3 in DNA: TGTGCCAGCAGCTATACGACAGGGGGGAACAATCAGCCCCAGCATTTT.

This clonotype was found a few times. The chain has TRBV10-3 and TRBJ1-5, with a possible D match to TRBD1 (6 bases). CDR1 is ENHRY and CDR2 is SYGVKD in the germline V gene. V lost 8 bases, J lost 2 bases, and 13 bases lay in between. The CDR3 sequence is 14 residues long. This CDR3 reads CAIGVGGGNQPQHF. CDR3 DNA: TGTGCCATCGGGGTCGGGGGCGGCAATCAGCCCCAGCATTTT.

This clonotype was counted a few times. The chain recombines TRBV20-1 with TRBJ2-5; 7 bases agree with TRBD1. With V trimmed by 6 bases and J by 2 bases, 3 bases remained unmatched. The CDR3 contains 12 residues. CDR1 DFQATT and CDR2 SNEGSKA come from the germline V gene (reference sequence). For the CDR3, the DNA is TGCAGTGCAGGGACAGCTCAAGAGACCCAGTACTTC. Its protein is CSAGTAQETQYF.

Only a few counts were recorded for this clonotype. The chain joins TRBV4-2 to TRBJ2-5, with 10 bases that match TRBD2. The CDR3 consists of 16 residues. The V gene's germline CDR1 is LGHNA and CDR2 YNFKEQ. The trim removed 3 bases at V and 4 bases at J, leaving 8 bases unmatched. The CDR3 DNA reads TGTGCCAGCAGCCAGGGACCCGGGACTAGCGCAGAGACCCAGTACTTC. Translation: CASSQGPGTSAETQYF.

This sequence joins TRBV7-9 and TRBJ2-7; D unclear. Trimming took off 1 base at V and 5 bases at J, with 6 bases between the two ends. CDR3 length: 12 residues. Germline lookup yields CDR1 SEHNR and CDR2 FQNEAQ (reference sequence). In nucleotides, the CDR3 is TGTGCCAGCAGCTTAGTAGTTAACGAGCAGTACTTC. Translated, it gives CASSLVVNEQYF.

The rearrangement joins TRBV6-5 to TRBJ1-2; D is ambiguous. This CDR3 region has 15 residues. Germline V lookup: CDR1 MNHEY, CDR2 SVGAGI. Trimming shortened V by 4 bases and J by 3 bases, and 15 bases separated the two germline ends. CDR3 nucleotide sequence: TGTGCCAGCAGTTCCCCGATTACCGGGCACTATGGCTACACCTTC. This sequence encodes CASSSPITGHYGYTF.

This sequence joins TRBV9 and TRBJ2-5; 9 bases match TRBD2. The CDR3 covers 16 residues. Germline lookup yields CDR1 SGDLS and CDR2 YYNGEE. V lost 0 bases and J lost 5; bases outside the gene matches: 8. This CDR3 is CASSVGVRGGPETQYF. In nucleotides, the CDR3 is TGTGCCAGCAGCGTAGGTGTGCGGGGGGGCCCGGAGACCCAGTACTTC.

In this sample, this clonotype turned up many times. This chain uses TRBV4-1 with TRBJ1-5; D might be TRBD1 (6 bases). The CDR3 loop spans 16 amino acids. Germline lookup yields CDR1 MGHRA and CDR2 YSYEKL. Deletions cut 4 bases from V and 3 bases from J, with 16 bases between. CDR3 protein: CASSPYLGQHNQPQHF. CDR3 DNA: TGCGCCAGCAGCCCTTACCTGGGACAACACAATCAGCCCCAGCATTTT.

This chain joins TRBV27 and TRBJ2-5; 9 nucleotides line up with TRBD2. The junction had 10 bases not matched to a gene; V was cut back by 4 bases and J by 4 bases. CDR1 is MNHEY and CDR2 is SMNVEV in the germline V gene (reference sequence). The CDR3 is made up of 16 amino acids. The CDR3 sequence: CASSSIWRGGTETQYF. The CDR3 DNA sequence: TGTGCCAGCAGTTCTATTTGGCGGGGGGGCACAGAGACCCAGTACTTC.

Many counts were recorded for this clonotype. DNA of the CDR3: TGCGCCAGCAGCTTGGACCCAGGCACAGATACGCAGTATTTT. Translating it yields CASSLDPGTDTQYF. The chain recombines TRBV5-1 with TRBJ2-3; the D is unclear. Looked up from germline, CDR1 is SGHRS and CDR2 is YFSETQ. Trimming shortened V by 0 bases and J by 1 base, and 6 bases separated the two germline ends. CDR3 size: 14 residues.

This chain links TRBV11-2 with TRBJ2-3; D is possibly TRBD2 (5 bases). The ends were cut back, 1 base at V and 6 bases at J, with 14 bases in the middle. Germline loops: CDR1 SGHAT, CDR2 FQNNGV. CDR3 size: 15 residues. CDR3 nucleotides: TGTGCCAGCAGCTTAGCGGCGGGCGGGTCGGATACGCAGTATTTT. Amino acid sequence: CASSLAAGGSDTQYF.

This clonotype came up a few times. This rearrangement joins TRBV12-3 or TRBV12-4 to TRBJ2-1; 10 nucleotides agree with TRBD1. J gave up 7 bases and V 6 bases, and 6 bases lay outside the gene matches. This CDR3 region has 14 residues. The CDR3 sequence is CASRTPGQGNEQFF. DNA of the CDR3: TGTGCCAGCAGAACCCCGGGACAGGGGAATGAGCAGTTCTTC.

This clonotype was detected ten times or more. The rearrangement links TRBV7-2 to TRBJ2-7, with TRBD2 as a possible D gene (5 bases). V gave up 5 bases and J gave up 2 bases, with 7 bases separating them. The CDR3 spans 12 residues. Germline V gene sequence: CDR1 SGHTA, CDR2 FQGNSA. The CDR3 protein is CASSPGAYEQYF. CDR3 sequence (DNA): TGTGCCAGCAGCCCCGGGGCCTACGAGCAGTACTTC.

This clonotype showed up just a few times. This sequence joins TRBV6-2 or TRBV6-3 and TRBJ2-1; D ambiguous. Germline V gene sequence: CDR1 MNHEY, CDR2 SVGEGT. V was pared by 4 bases and J by 0 bases, with 13 bases between. The CDR3 totals 16 residues. Here the CDR3 DNA reads TGTGCCAGCAGTTGGCCCGACTCGAGCTCCTACAATGAGCAGTTCTTC. Its translation is CASSWPDSSSYNEQFF.

For the CDR3, the DNA is TGCGCCAGCGACACGACGGAGAACACTGAAGCTTTCTTT. It encodes CASDTTENTEAFF. The V and J genes are TRBV5-1 and TRBJ1-1; D unresolved. Germline V gives CDR1 SGHRS, CDR2 YFSETQ. Trimming stripped 7 bases from V and 1 base from J, with 11 bases between. The CDR3 has 13 amino acids.

This clonotype was observed a single time. A read error may be the cause here, since a much bigger clone is one base away. The V gene is TRBV9, the J gene TRBJ2-1, with 9 bases lining up with TRBD1. The CDR3 runs 15 residues. CDR1 is SGDLS and CDR2 is YYNGEE in the germline V gene. The CDR3 DNA reads as TGTGCCAGCAACGTAGAAACAGGGGGCTGGTATGAGCAGTTCTTC. It encodes CASNVETGGWYEQFF.

This clonotype has a count of ten or more. The genes are TRBV20-1 and TRBJ1-6; D gene ambiguous. Germline V gene sequence: CDR1 DFQATT, CDR2 SNEGSKA (reference sequence). Trimming took off 4 bases at V and 0 bases at J, with 4 bases between the two ends. The CDR3 totals 13 residues. The CDR3 coding sequence is TGCAGTGCTAAAAGCTCCTATAATTCACCCCTCCACTTT. It yields the protein CSAKSSYNSPLHF.

This chain links TRBV9 with TRBJ1-1; D gene unclear. CDR3 length: 13 residues. Germline values: CDR1 SGDLS, CDR2 YYNGEE. Trimming took off 4 bases at V and 3 bases at J, with 10 bases between the two ends. The CDR3 DNA is TGTGCCAGCAGCACCCGGTCAGACACTGAAGCTTTCTTT. Translating it yields CASSTRSDTEAFF.

This clonotype was seen many times. The chain carries TRBV20-1 and TRBJ2-2, with TRBD1 matching 7 bases. CDR3 length: 12 amino acids. Germline CDR1 DFQATT, CDR2 SNEGSKA (reference sequence). Unmatched junction bases numbered 2, after V lost 1 base and J lost 9 bases. CDR3 DNA: TGCAGTGCTAGAGGACAGGGATGGGAGCTGTTTTTT. This sequence encodes CSARGQGWELFF.

This clonotype turned up a few times. This sequence joins TRBV10-3 and TRBJ2-4, with D possibly matching TRBD2 (6 bases). The end of the DNA fits TRBJ2-7 better, so the J call may be wrong. CDR1 is ENHRY, CDR2 SYGVKD, per germline. The CDR3 contains 13 residues. The CDR3 nucleotides read TGTGCCATGAAGGAGGGGCTTAGCCACGAGCAGTACTTC. Translation: CAMKEGLSHEQYF.

This clonotype has a handful of counts. The CDR3 DNA is TGCAGCGTTTTATTAGAGACTGGGGCCAACGTCCTGACTTTC. Translating gives CSVLLETGANVLTF. The V call is TRBV29-1, the J call TRBJ2-6; no firm D call. The length of the CDR3 is 14 residues. With 5 bases removed from V and 2 bases from J, the gap between germline ends came to 10 bases. Germline CDR1 SQVTM, CDR2 ANQGSEA.

There are many counts of this clonotype. J is TRBJ2-1 and V is TRBV18; 10 nucleotides line up with TRBD2. This CDR3 has 15 residues. Germline V gene lookup returns CDR1 KGHSH and CDR2 LQKENI. V lost 3 bases and J lost 4; bases outside the gene matches: 3. The CDR3 region has the DNA TGTGCCAGCTCACCCGGACTAGCGGAGTACAATGAGCAGTTCTTC. Protein: CASSPGLAEYNEQFF. The full variable domain, rest sourced from reference TRBV18 and TRBJ2-1, is NAGVMQNPRHLVRRRGQEARLRCSPMKGHSHVYWYRQLPEEGLKFMVYLQKENIIDESGMPKERFSAEFPKEGPSILRIQQVVRGDSAAYFCASSPGLAEYNEQFFGPGTRLTVL.

V and J are TRBV4-3 and TRBJ1-6, with 9 nucleotides matching TRBD1. From germline, CDR1 is LGHNA and CDR2 YSLEER. The CDR3 runs to 15 residues. V trimming: 1 base; J trimming: 5 bases; junction bases outside the gene matches: 0. CDR3 loop: CASSQGDRDNSPLHF. CDR3 in DNA: TGCGCCAGCAGCCAAGGGGACAGGGATAATTCACCCCTCCACTTT.

The chain employs TRBV28 and TRBJ2-7; no reliable D call. Germline CDR1 reads MDHEN; CDR2 reads SYDVKM. The germline V and J ends were trimmed by 7 bases and 3 bases, with 10 bases remaining between them. CDR3 size: 12 residues. The CDR3 sequence: CASTPDRYEQYF. CDR3 nucleotide sequence: TGTGCCAGCACTCCGGACCGCTACGAGCAGTACTTC.

This clonotype was counted ten times or more. This chain uses TRBV28 with TRBJ2-7, with a weak D call TRBD2 (6 bases). CDR1 and CDR2 (germline): MDHEN, SYDVKM. This CDR3 has 13 residues. V shed 3 bases and J shed 3 bases, with 9 bases lying between them. The DNA for the CDR3 is TGTGCCAGCAGTTTGTACGGGAGCTACGAGCAGTACTTC. Translating it yields CASSLYGSYEQYF.

This clonotype has only a few counts. This chain links TRBV12-3 or TRBV12-4 with TRBJ2-1, with D possibly matching TRBD1 (6 bases). This CDR3 region has 15 residues. V lost 10 bases, J lost 0 bases, and 16 bases lay in between. CDR3 DNA: TGTGCCATAAGGATAGGGACAAACTCCTACAATGAGCAGTTCTTC. Amino acids: CAIRIGTNSYNEQFF.

This clonotype came up a few times. This chain links TRBV18 with TRBJ2-7, with 9 bases that match TRBD1. After removal of 6 bases from V and 7 bases from J, the junction contained 10 bases not matched to a gene. Germline V gene lookup returns CDR1 KGHSH and CDR2 LQKENI. The CDR3 covers 14 residues. The DNA for the CDR3 is TGTGCCAGCTCGCCCTCACAGGGGGCTCGGGAGCAGTACTTC. Translated: CASSPSQGAREQYF.

The rearrangement links TRBV5-5 to TRBJ2-3; 10 nucleotides line up with TRBD2. The CDR3 is 19 residues long. Germline V lookup: CDR1 SGHKS, CDR2 YYEKEE (reference sequence). V was clipped by 3 bases and J by 1 base; unmatched bases: 14. CDR3 region: CASSYRWVAGGTGTDTQYF. The CDR3 nucleotides are TGTGCCAGCAGCTACCGGTGGGTAGCGGGGGGTACTGGCACAGATACGCAGTATTTT.

J is TRBJ1-2 and V is TRBV6-1; tentative D call: TRBD1 (5 bases). The germline V gene encodes CDR1 MNHNS and CDR2 SASEGT. The V end lost 5 bases, the J end lost 3 bases, and 16 bases lay between the germline ends. This CDR3 is 15 amino acids long. This CDR3 reads CASSLPGVQDYGYTF. DNA of the CDR3: TGTGCCAGCAGTTTACCGGGAGTACAGGACTATGGCTACACCTTC.

This clonotype occurred a few times. The chain carries TRBV20-1 and TRBJ2-7; 13 bases line up with TRBD2. The junction had 8 bases not matched to a gene; V was cut back by 0 bases and J by 0 bases. Germline CDR1 DFQATT, CDR2 SNEGSKA (reference sequence). This CDR3 has 18 residues. CDR3 sequence (DNA): TGCAGTGCTAGAGATAAGGTTTGGACTAGCGGGGGCTCCTACGAGCAGTACTTC. Translating gives CSARDKVWTSGGSYEQYF.